This entry concerns a single T cell receptor beta chain. Antigen unknown. The data are from a study of vaccination and CD4 T cells after COVID-19. Study-wide context: Every participant had a vaccine, which was either BNT162b2 or mRNA-1273, given in two doses. The interval from dose two to post-vaccine sampling had a median of about 72 days, and it ranged from 14 to 241.

Trimming removed 1 base from V and 4 bases from J, with 10 bases in between. This CDR3 contains 14 residues. CDR1 SGHTA and CDR2 FQGNSA come from the germline V gene. General study results and limits: Spike mono-reactivity was shown by 304 of 307 vaccine-specific clones in convalescent patients.

Documented treatment: roughly 10-day PBMC culture with coronavirus spike peptide pools or control peptides (ViraFEST assay). Sequencing of DNA taken from cultured CD4+ T cells relied on the Oncomine TCR Beta short-read assay. Each CDR3 protein gets one entry after TCRdb re-called the PCR reads with MiXCR. There are around 3,900 distinct CDR3 sequences in the sample; roughly 20% occur only once, and under 30% lies in the top ten. The gene calls are TRBV7-2 and TRBJ1-1; D is unresolved. The TCR comes from a human donor who had recovered from COVID-19. Sequenced input: CD4+ T cells from blood, cultured in vitro. The CDR3 DNA follows: TGTGCCAGCAGCTTAGAGAGTGCGAGCACTGAAGCTTTCTTT. Its protein product is CASSLESASTEAFF.